This T cell receptor beta chain was observed in a study of T cells in Graves' hyperthyroidism and ophthalmopathy (dated by TCRdb to about 2019). Some background on the complete study: Peripheral blood was sampled at the time of initial diagnosis, prior to any treatment. To identify distinguishing TCR V-J signatures, a discovery cohort of some 100 patients was used, comprising some 45 with Graves' ophthalmopathy and 57 with stable Graves' hyperthyroidism. Whether ophthalmopathy could be predicted prospectively was tested in an independent validation cohort made up of some 20 hyperthyroidism patients plus 17 patients who later progressed to ophthalmopathy. The 100 discovery patients were randomly divided into training and test sets at a 7:3 ratio. In addition, the study compared T-cell repertoires in thyroid tissue and in blood from roughly six Graves' hyperthyroidism patients. Following sampling, methimazole starting at 30 mg daily was given to hyperthyroidism patients, and high-dose intravenous methylprednisolone was given to ophthalmopathy patients. According to the paper, TCR Vbeta CDR3 sequencing was carried out on more than 120 peripheral blood samples, which came from fewer than 50 ophthalmopathy, around 75 hyperthyroidism and about 17 progressor patients. Study-level results and caveats: Blood samples also contained most of the expanded thyroid clonotypes (frequency above 0.001), which suggests that blood repertoires may reflect thyroid immune responses. No statistical method was used to set the sample size in advance, and investigators knew the group allocation. In validation, the model predicted progression to ophthalmopathy with 55% to 71% sensitivity and about 72% specificity, a median of 6.5 months before onset. In cross-validation, a model built on a 13 V-J signature told ophthalmopathy apart from stable hyperthyroidism with approximately 90% sensitivity and about 81% specificity, and in testing the same model reached 80%/75%.

This clonotype was detected only a few times. The target of this receptor is not known. The input lacks base qualities; no much larger clone sits a single base away. Graves' hyperthyroidism was defined as stable when no progression to ophthalmopathy occurred over 18 months of follow-up. Hyperthyroidism patients were newly diagnosed, had a disease duration of under 2 months, and were aged 18 to 65 years. Any patient with an uncontrolled infection, another autoimmune disease, pregnancy or lactation was excluded. Clinical symptoms, serum thyroxine and TRAb, thyroid ultrasound, and orbital computed tomography formed the basis for the diagnoses. Ficoll-Paque density gradient centrifugation was used to isolate PBMCs from around 9.1 ml of fresh peripheral blood. Total RNA was extracted with Trizol reagent, and quality was checked on an Agilent 2100 Bioanalyzer. The TCR beta CDR3 regions were amplified from the RNA transcripts. A first-round RT-PCR of the TCR CDR3 used the HTBI primer set with the Qiagen OneStep RT-PCR kit. Libraries were constructed in a second round of multiplex PCR, after which size selection and purification were performed. Libraries were sequenced paired-end with 100 bp reads on an Illumina HiSeq2000. The study's processing was this. SOAPnuke was used to process the raw data, with reads discarded if the reads contained adapters or uncalled bases, had a mean Phred below 15, or lacked an exact constant-primer or identifier match. COPE v1.2.5 was used to merge high-quality paired reads, and clonotypes were defined as unique nucleotide sequences. MiTCR v1.1 was used to align the clonotypes against IMGT TRBV, TRBD and TRBJ reference segments. The analysis included only V-J combinations with a frequency above 0.0001, which together covered approximately 99% of the repertoires. A TCS score was defined as the ratio between F50 (clonal expansion) and ExV (chaos), using BLOSUM62-based TCRdist between CDR3 peptides within each V-J. Welch's t-statistics and random forest reduced 514 V-J features to roughly 13, which were used in a naive Bayes classifier (R e1071). TCRdb cleaned the public reads at Q25 with fastp, built clones with MiXCR and kept in-frame beta chains. Rows with a matching CDR3 protein are joined into one entry that keeps the most common DNA and genes. The V and J calls and clone size come from TCRdb's table, not from the authors' own analysis. The sample table contains around 450,000 distinct CDR3 sequences; only one count was recorded for approximately 15% of them. The top ten clones comprise 11% to 15% of the sample.

Reading from cysteine to phenylalanine, the CDR3 counts 14 amino acids. Solely the CDR3 DNA is kept, with 42 bases framed from the first base. From a lookup of the germline V gene, CDR1 and CDR2 are LGHNT and FRNRAP. A distance of 12 bases separates the germline ends of V and J, which lose 8 bases and 1 base respectively. This clonotype was sampled from a woman aged 18-35 years with Graves' hyperthyroidism. The V and J segments used are TRBV12-5 and TRBJ1-5; the D gene is unclear. The sample taken for sequencing was blood. The CDR3 sequence is CASTEQSSNQPQHF. The DNA sequence is TGTGCTAGTACTGAACAGTCGAGCAATCAGCCCCAGCATTTT.